This T cell receptor beta chain was obtained from a study of T cells in localized non-small cell lung cancer. Profiled with immunoSEQ multiplex PCR; TCRdb holds only in-frame clones, not every one. The data hold 20,000 to 30,000 clones, with over 70% observed a single time. As to this clone: The antigen is undetermined.

The CDR3 covers 12 residues. Trimming shortened V by 1 base and J by 10 bases, and 7 bases separated the two germline ends. Per the germline V gene, CDR1 is SGHVS and CDR2 is FNYEAQ. General observations from the study: Longer overall survival associated with higher blood T cell density; shorter survival with higher adjacent-lung clonality. Analysis by sequencing included only one tumor region, so heterogeneity remains possible. In adjacent lung appeared a median about 58 of the top 100 tumor clones. Among the tissues sampled, uninvolved adjacent lung had the highest T cell clonality, above tumor.

The chain joins TRBV7-6 to TRBJ1-4; no firm D call. The source of this sequence is a man between 40 and 75 years old with stage III squamous cell lung carcinoma. The specimen comprised peripheral blood, sampled before any cancer treatment. As DNA, the CDR3 is TGTGCCAGCAGCTTAGATGGTAGAAAACTGTTTTTT. Its protein is CASSLDGRKLFF.